Detailed here is one T cell receptor beta chain. Antigen specificity is unknown. The sample is drawn from a study of shared clonotypes between healthy human individuals. The data were produced by immunoSEQ multiplex PCR, yet TCRdb's version contains in-frame clones alone and is incomplete. The data show 600,000 to 750,000 clones, roughly 87% seen once. V was cut by 4 bases and J by 0 bases, with 7 bases left in between. The CDR3 contains 14 residues. Per the germline V gene, CDR1 is LGHNA and CDR2 is YSLEER. Study results and limitations: Large depth notwithstanding, sorted-subset sequencing proved incomplete by rarefaction. Naive subsets generally exceeded memory subsets in estimated richness.

Sequenced: memory CD8+ T cells from PBMCs. Subset here: CD45RO+ cells pooled with CCR7-negative TemRA cells. The V gene is TRBV4-3, the J gene TRBJ1-3, with unresolved D. This sequence originates from a man aged 18 to 29 in good health. Some clones in this sample may be carry-over from other donors' samples. The CDR3 bases are TGCGCCAGCAGCCCATCATCCTCTGGAAACACCATATATTTT. Translated, it gives CASSPSSSGNTIYF.